Shown below are 29 T cell receptor beta chains from a single sample sequenced in a study of T cell responses to AZD1222 COVID-19 vaccine. The method was immunoSEQ multiplex PCR; TCRdb's version includes in-frame clones alone and lacks a portion of them. The sample carries 150,000 to 200,000 clones, 88% recorded once. The source material was peripheral blood, sampled 28 days after the second AZD1222 dose. Receptors were obtained from an adult who received the AZD1222 COVID-19 vaccine.

The rearrangement joins TRBV7-2 to TRBJ2-2; 9 nucleotides match TRBD2. The germline V gene encodes CDR1 SGHTA and CDR2 FQGNSA. The V gene end was trimmed by 3 bases and the J gene end by 8 bases; junction bases not matched to a gene: 7. The CDR3 covers 15 residues. CDR3 nucleotides: TGTGCCAGCAGCTTGAACGCGGGAGGGTCGGGGGAGCTGTTTTTT. Translating it yields CASSLNAGGSGELFF.

The J gene is TRBJ2-5, the V gene TRBV5-1; no firm D call. CDR3 size: 14 residues. Germline values: CDR1 SGHRS, CDR2 YFSETQ. The V end lost 0 bases, the J end lost 5 bases, and 11 bases lay between the germline ends. Written as DNA, the CDR3 is TGCGCCAGCAGCTTGGTTGGCGCGTCGGAGACCCAGTACTTC. This gives the protein CASSLVGASETQYF.

This chain links TRBV5-5 with TRBJ1-3; unclear D gene. Germline V gene data show CDR1 as SGHKS and CDR2 as YYEKEE (reference sequence). Deletions cut 0 bases from V and 0 bases from J, with 7 bases between. The CDR3 length is 15 residues. CDR3 in amino acids: CASSLGQSSGNTIYF. The DNA for the CDR3 is TGTGCCAGCAGCTTGGGCCAGAGCTCTGGAAACACCATATATTTT.

The rearrangement uses TRBV24-1 and TRBJ1-5; D is perhaps TRBD1 (5 bases). CDR1 and CDR2 (germline): KGHDR, SFDVKD. Trimming took off 4 bases at V and 4 bases at J, with 16 bases between the two ends. The CDR3 is 16 amino acids. The CDR3, as DNA: TGTGCCACCAGTGACCCCCGGGGCAGCGGGAATCAGCCCCAGCATTTT. This gives the protein CATSDPRGSGNQPQHF.

The chain employs TRBV5-1 and TRBJ1-1; 7 positions agree with TRBD1. CDR3 length: 14 amino acids. The V segment lost 5 bases and the J segment 4 bases; nucleotides outside the gene matches: 8. Germline V gene data show CDR1 as SGHRS and CDR2 as YFSETQ. CDR3 sequence reads: CASRSTGDGTEAFF. CDR3 coding DNA: TGCGCCAGCAGGTCAACAGGGGACGGCACTGAAGCTTTCTTT.

The V call is TRBV5-1, the J call TRBJ2-1; 14 nucleotides line up with TRBD2. The germline gives CDR1 SGHRS, CDR2 YFSETQ. The CDR3 length is 16 residues. Germline trimming cut 4 bases from V and 3 bases from J; bases unmatched to any gene: 3. In DNA form, the CDR3 reads TGCGCCAGCAGCACGGGACTAGCGGGAGTCTACAATGAGCAGTTCTTC. Amino acids: CASSTGLAGVYNEQFF.

V usage is TRBV6-5 and J usage is TRBJ2-5; 9 bases match TRBD2. Losses at the gene ends were 11 bases for V and 5 bases for J; bases not matched to a gene: 6. This CDR3 has 12 residues. Germline V gene lookup returns CDR1 MNHEY and CDR2 SVGAGI. CDR3 loop: CAAASGMETQYF. CDR3 nucleotide sequence: TGTGCCGCCGCTAGCGGGATGGAGACCCAGTACTTC.

The chain employs TRBV19 and TRBJ2-1, with TRBD2 matching 10 bases. The length of the CDR3 is 14 residues. V lost 5 bases to trimming and J lost 9 bases; unmatched junction nucleotides: 7. Germline values: CDR1 LNHDA, CDR2 SQIVND (reference sequence). The CDR3 coding sequence is TGTGCCAGTAGTCGAGCGGGAGGGGCAGGTGAGCAGTTCTTC. It translates to CASSRAGGAGEQFF.

The V gene is TRBV6-6, the J gene TRBJ2-7; D tentatively fits TRBD1 or TRBD2 (5 bases each). Looked up from germline, CDR1 is MNHNY and CDR2 is SVGAGI (reference sequence). This CDR3 spans 12 amino acids. V was pared by 2 bases and J by 7 bases, with 9 bases between. The chain's CDR3 is CASSYGGREQYF. CDR3 bases: TGTGCCAGCAGTTACGGGGGAAGGGAGCAGTACTTC.

The gene calls are TRBV12-5 and TRBJ2-5, with 8 bases fitting TRBD2. The CDR3 spans 18 residues. Losses at the gene ends were 2 bases for V and 0 bases for J; bases not matched to a gene: 11. The germline CDR1 and CDR2 sequences are LGHNT and FRNRAP. The CDR3 coding sequence is TGTGCTAGTGGTTTGTCGGGGTTAGCGGGACGGTACCAAGAGACCCAGTACTTC. Translated: CASGLSGLAGRYQETQYF.

V usage is TRBV29-1 and J usage is TRBJ2-1; TRBD1 agrees at 9 bases. J lost 8 bases, V lost 3 bases, and 2 bases had no gene match. Germline CDR1 and CDR2: SQVTM and ANQGSEA. This CDR3 contains 12 residues. The CDR3 sequence: CSVDTGGDEQFF. In DNA form, the CDR3 reads TGCAGCGTTGATACAGGGGGCGATGAGCAGTTCTTC.

The gene calls are TRBV6-1 and TRBJ2-3; D might be TRBD2 (5 bases). Deletions cut 3 bases from V and 4 bases from J, with 14 bases between. The CDR3 runs 15 residues. The germline gives CDR1 MNHNS, CDR2 SASEGT. The CDR3 DNA sequence: TGTGCCAGCAGTGATCCCAGCCTAGCAGCAGATACGCAGTATTTT. Translation: CASSDPSLAADTQYF.

V is TRBV25-1 and J is TRBJ2-7, with 7 bases fitting TRBD1. The CDR3 sequence is 15 residues long. The J segment lost 2 bases and the V segment lost 6 bases, leaving 10 bases of the junction unmatched. Germline-derived CDR1 and CDR2 are MGHDK and SYGVNS. The CDR3: CASSAEGDRAYEQYF. The CDR3 DNA sequence: TGTGCCAGCAGCGCCGAGGGGGACAGAGCCTACGAGCAGTACTTC.

The chain employs TRBV27 and TRBJ1-1; 8 positions agree with TRBD1. CDR1 is MNHEY and CDR2 is SMNVEV in the germline V gene (reference sequence). The ends lost 5 bases at V and 4 bases at J; junction bases unmatched: 9. The CDR3 runs 15 residues. The CDR3 nucleotides are TGTGCCAGCAGTCCGTGGACAGGGTTGACCACTGAAGCTTTCTTT. Amino acids: CASSPWTGLTTEAFF.

The V call is TRBV3-1 (or the pseudogene TRBV3-2), the J call TRBJ2-5, with TRBD2 matching 8 bases. The length of the CDR3 is 14 residues. Trimming at V came to 1 base and at J to 2 bases, leaving 0 bases not matched to a gene. CDR1 and CDR2 (germline): LGHDT, YNNKEL (reference sequence). In DNA, the CDR3 is TGTGCCAGCAGCCAAGTAGCGGGACAAGAGACCCAGTACTTC. This encodes CASSQVAGQETQYF.

The chain is built from TRBV27 and TRBJ2-7; perhaps TRBD1 as D (5 bases). The CDR3 totals 14 residues. CDR1 and CDR2 (germline): MNHEY, SMNVEV (reference sequence). V lost 11 bases and J lost 0, with 17 bases in between. CDR3 DNA: TGTGCCGTATCCGGCGGACAAAACTCCTACGAGCAGTACTTC. Its protein is CAVSGGQNSYEQYF.

The chain uses TRBV9 and TRBJ1-3; D gene uncertain. Germline V gene lookup returns CDR1 SGDLS and CDR2 YYNGEE. This CDR3 region has 15 residues. Deletions cut 4 bases from V and 0 bases from J, with 11 bases between. The CDR3 coding sequence is TGTGCCAGCAGCCCGGACCCATTCTCTGGAAACACCATATATTTT. The encoded protein is CASSPDPFSGNTIYF.

The V call is TRBV19, the J call TRBJ2-3; no clear D gene. The ends were cut back, 7 bases at V and 6 bases at J, with 14 bases in the middle. Germline assignment: CDR1 LNHDA and CDR2 SQIVND (reference sequence). CDR3 size: 13 residues. CDR3 region: CASNTQGGDTQYF. CDR3 DNA sequence: TGTGCCAGTAATACTCAAGGCGGTGATACGCAGTATTTT. Full variable domain (remainder filled in from reference TRBV19 and TRBJ2-3): DGGITQSPKYLFRKEGQNVTLSCEQNLNHDAMYWYRQDPGQGLRLIYYSQIVNDFQKGDIAEGYSVSREKKESFPLTVTSAQKNPTAFYLCASNTQGGDTQYFGPGTRLTVL.

V gene TRBV9 combines with J gene TRBJ2-1, with D possibly being TRBD2 (6 bases). From germline, CDR1 is SGDLS and CDR2 YYNGEE. V was trimmed by 0 bases and J by 4 bases, leaving 17 bases between them. The CDR3 covers 17 residues. The CDR3 sequence: CASSVASNSGIYNEQFF. CDR3 nucleotide sequence: TGTGCCAGCAGCGTAGCCTCGAATAGCGGAATTTACAATGAGCAGTTCTTC.

V is TRBV4-3 and J is TRBJ2-7; 7 bases are shared with TRBD2. With 0 bases clipped from V and 3 bases from J, the junction kept 5 bases outside the gene matches. The CDR3 sequence is 15 residues long. CDR1 LGHNA and CDR2 YSLEER come from the germline V gene. CDR3 loop: CASSQDGGDHYEQYF. DNA for the CDR3: TGCGCCAGCAGCCAAGATGGGGGGGACCACTACGAGCAGTACTTC.

The chain uses TRBV7-2 and TRBJ2-5; 9 bases match TRBD2. V dropped 7 bases and J dropped 4; count of bases not matched to a gene: 10. Per the germline V gene, CDR1 is SGHTA and CDR2 is FQGNSA. This CDR3 region has 15 residues. The CDR3: CASNPGTSLPETQYF. The CDR3 DNA sequence: TGTGCCAGCAACCCTGGGACTAGCCTCCCAGAGACCCAGTACTTC.

This clone occurred once. This chain connects TRBV7-2 to TRBJ2-5; D is unclear. The CDR3 has 12 amino acids. CDR1 SGHTA and CDR2 FQGNSA come from the germline V gene. V was clipped by 1 base and J by 3 bases, with 3 bases between them. The chain's CDR3 is CASSLVKETQYF. The CDR3 DNA reads as TGTGCCAGCAGCTTAGTGAAAGAGACCCAGTACTTC.

The CDR3 coding sequence is TGTGCCAGCAGGATCCCACTAGGCGGGGAGCTGTTTTTT. Amino acids: CASRIPLGGELFF. V usage is TRBV11-2 and J usage is TRBJ2-2; D is possibly TRBD2 (5 bases). Trimming left V 6 bases short and J 7 bases short, with 12 bases between. CDR1 is SGHAT, CDR2 FQNNGV, per germline. The CDR3 extends over 13 amino acids.

For this clone: A junction boundary mismatches the germline segment, possibly from a read error. DNA for the CDR3: TGCGCCAGCAGCTTGGGTCCCGGGAATGAGCGGTTCTTC. Amino acid sequence: CASSLGPGNERFF. The chain carries TRBV5-1 and TRBJ2-1, with a possible D match to TRBD2 (5 bases). Germline V gene lookup returns CDR1 SGHRS and CDR2 YFSETQ. This CDR3 is 13 amino acids long.

CDR3 DNA sequence: TGTGCCAGTAGGTCCCGGGCCGTGTATGGCTACACCTTC. Its translation is CASRSRAVYGYTF. V usage is TRBV19 and J usage is TRBJ1-2; D gene uncertain. Trimming took off 6 bases at V and 5 bases at J, with 13 bases between the two ends. Looked up from germline, CDR1 is LNHDA and CDR2 is SQIVND (reference sequence). This CDR3 has 13 amino acids.

J is TRBJ2-1 and V is TRBV5-1; TRBD1 matches at 10 bases. The CDR3 has 15 amino acids. Germline CDR1 is SGHRS and CDR2 is YFSETQ. V was clipped by 0 bases and J by 3 bases; unmatched bases: 0. CDR3 region: CASSLGTGGYNEQFF. CDR3 nucleotide sequence: TGCGCCAGCAGCTTGGGGACAGGGGGCTACAATGAGCAGTTCTTC.

The rearrangement uses TRBV7-2 and TRBJ2-5; D perhaps matches TRBD1 (6 bases). V lost 5 bases to trimming and J lost 2 bases, with 12 bases between them. The CDR3 has 14 residues. CDR1 and CDR2 (germline): SGHTA, FQGNSA. Written as DNA, the CDR3 is TGTGCCAGCAGCCCGGCTAGGGGGCAAGAGACCCAGTACTTC. The encoded protein is CASSPARGQETQYF.

J is TRBJ1-2 and V is TRBV5-6; D not resolved. The CDR3 consists of 11 residues. The germline V and J ends were trimmed by 1 base and 2 bases, with 0 bases remaining between them. Per the germline V gene, CDR1 is SGHDT and CDR2 is YYEEEE. CDR3 DNA sequence: TGTGCCAGCAGCTTGAACTATGGCTACACCTTC. Translation gives CASSLNYGYTF.

This chain links TRBV27 with TRBJ1-5; D uncertain. The germline V gene encodes CDR1 MNHEY and CDR2 SMNVEV (reference sequence). This CDR3 has 13 amino acids. V was shortened by 3 bases and J by 4 bases, with 7 bases between the two germline ends. CDR3 bases: TGTGCCAGCAGTTTCACTTATAATCAGCCCCAGCATTTT. Translated: CASSFTYNQPQHF.